This T cell receptor (beta chain) was recorded in a study of STAT5B mutations in CD4+ large granular lymphocyte leukemia (dated by TCRdb to between 2021 and 2022). At the level of the whole study: Among healthy controls, the CDR3 'QG' motif was associated with a particular HLA allele. TCRbeta repertoires of CD4+ T-cell large granular lymphocyte leukemia patients were compared with those of healthy blood donors. Flow cytometry on FACSCanto II or FACSVerse confirmed that purified fractions exceeded 95% purity among lymphocytes. Study-level results and caveats: Greater clonality appeared to be present in CD4-sorted patient repertoires than in healthy CD4+ repertoires, and the difference was retained after the putative leukemic clones were removed. Data were not HLA-matched; higher clonality in CD4+ versus CD8+ T-LGLL could reflect the relatively small sample size. TRBV06-family usage was enriched among the top patient clones (8/27) compared with healthy controls (2/35). Each patient's main leukemic clonotypes were private, but less than 30% of these clonotypes showed up at low frequency in the non-leukemic repertoires of other patients.

Buffy coats from some 35 blood donors, supplied by the Finnish Red Cross blood service, were used as healthy controls. All TCR-sequenced material derived from peripheral blood: patient blood samples and healthy donor buffy coats. Ficoll-Hypaque gradient centrifugation was used to isolate peripheral blood mononuclear cells. CD4+ cells were magnetically purified from the buffy coats of healthy controls. Genomic DNA was extracted using the Gentra Puregene Cell and Tissue kit, and a Qubit 2.0 fluorometer was used to quantify it. Points on this clone: Its antigen specificity is not known. One base away there is no much larger clone; base qualities are not given.

The immunoSEQ assay at survey resolution was used to sequence TCRbeta rearrangements from genomic DNA. As for the authors' bioinformatics: In the TCR sequencing data, the lowest productive clonotype frequency that could be detected was 2.59 x 10-5. Only productive TCRbeta rearrangements, defined as complete and in-frame sequences, were included in the analyses. Clonality for each sample was calculated as Simpson clonality in the immunoSEQ Analyzer version 3.0. Clones were grouped by frequency into very rare, small, medium, large (1-20%) or hyperexpanded (>20%) categories. Generation probabilities were estimated with OLGA 1.2.3, V-gene circos plots were made with VDJtools, specificities were looked up in VDJdb, and CDR3 motifs were identified with GLIPH. The table comes from immuneACCESS by way of TCRdb, which keeps in-frame sequences with V and J called. Part of the clones is missing from these tables; in studies checked, under half for an unresolved V gene and the rest for unknown reasons. V and J calls and clone size are those listed in that table; D and trimming were worked out from the DNA. This sample holds 15,000 to 20,000 clones; roughly 84% were observed only once. 13% of the sample is in the top ten clones.

CDR1 and CDR2, per the germline V gene (reference sequence), are SGHKS and YYEKEE. The CDR3 covers 15 residues, taking in both the cysteine and the phenylalanine. Only the CDR3 region is kept as DNA, spanning 45 bases read in frame from base 1. V and J lose 3 bases and 0 bases, and a span of 10 bases separates them. The sequence was collected from a human donor in good health. Recombination linked TRBV5-5 to TRBJ1-5; possibly the D gene is TRBD1, per 6 matching bases. The specimen sequenced was CD4+ T cells from blood buffy coats. The DNA reads as follows: TGTGCCAGCAGCTCTCAGGGGTCTAGCAATCAGCCCCAGCATTTT. It specifies CASSSQGSSNQPQHF.